The clone carrying this TCR beta chain was counted many times. TCRdb ran MiXCR on the 5' RACE reads and lists one entry per CDR3 protein. The repertoire holds 210,000 or so distinct CDR3 sequences, around 27% seen once, with about an eighth in the top ten. The sample is drawn from a study of T-cell memory formation after mild COVID-19. This CDR3 is 13 amino acids long. Trimming took off 4 bases at V and 7 bases at J, with 11 bases between the two ends. Germline loops: CDR1 MDHEN, CDR2 SYDVKM. The receptor was isolated from an adult woman who had mild COVID-19 (a few samples of this study predate the infection). Cell type and time point are not known. The sequenced sample was PBMCs or a T cell subset sorted from them (not recorded which). The chain couples TRBV28 to TRBJ2-1, with unresolved D. Here the CDR3 DNA reads TGTGCCAGCAGTTCCTACCAGGTTAATGAGCAGTTCTTC. It specifies CASSSYQVNEQFF.